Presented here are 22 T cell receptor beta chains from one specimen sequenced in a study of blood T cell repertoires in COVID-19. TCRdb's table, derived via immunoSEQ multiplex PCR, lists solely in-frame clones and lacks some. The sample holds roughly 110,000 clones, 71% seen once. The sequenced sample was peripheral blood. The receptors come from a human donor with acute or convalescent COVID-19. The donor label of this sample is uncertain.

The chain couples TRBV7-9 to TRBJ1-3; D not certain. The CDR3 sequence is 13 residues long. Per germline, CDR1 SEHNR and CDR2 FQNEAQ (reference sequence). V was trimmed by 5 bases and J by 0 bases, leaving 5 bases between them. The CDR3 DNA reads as TGTGCCAGCAGCGTTAACTCTGGAAACACCATATATTTT. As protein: CASSVNSGNTIYF.

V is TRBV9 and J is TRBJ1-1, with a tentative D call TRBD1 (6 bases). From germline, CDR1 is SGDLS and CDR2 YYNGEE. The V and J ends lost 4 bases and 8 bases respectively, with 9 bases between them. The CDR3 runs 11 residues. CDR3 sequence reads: CASSPDREAFF. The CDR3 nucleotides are TGTGCCAGCAGCCCCGACAGGGAAGCTTTCTTT.

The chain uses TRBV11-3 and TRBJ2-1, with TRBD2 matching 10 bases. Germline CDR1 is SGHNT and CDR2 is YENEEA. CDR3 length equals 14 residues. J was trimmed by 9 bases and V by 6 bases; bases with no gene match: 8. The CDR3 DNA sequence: TGTGCCAGCAGGGAAAGCGGGGGGGCGGGTGAGCAGTTCTTC. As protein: CASRESGGAGEQFF. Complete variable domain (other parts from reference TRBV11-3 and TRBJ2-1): EAGVVQSPRYKIIEKKQPVAFWCNPISGHNTLYWYLQNLGQGPELLIRYENEEAVDDSQLPKDRFSAERLKGVDSTLKIQPAELGDSAVYLCASRESGGAGEQFFGPGTRLTVL.

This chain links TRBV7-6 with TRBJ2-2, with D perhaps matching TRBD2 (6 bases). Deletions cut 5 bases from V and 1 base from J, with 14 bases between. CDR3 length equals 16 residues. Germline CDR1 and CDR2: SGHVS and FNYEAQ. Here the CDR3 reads CASSDPPGVNTGELFF. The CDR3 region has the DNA TGTGCCAGCAGCGACCCCCCGGGAGTGAACACCGGGGAGCTGTTTTTT. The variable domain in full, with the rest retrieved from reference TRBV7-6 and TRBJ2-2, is GAGVSQSPRYKVTKRGQDVALRCDPISGHVSLYWYRQALGQGPEFLTYFNYEAQQDKSGLPNDRFSAERPEGSISTLTIQRTEQRDSAMYRCASSDPPGVNTGELFFGEGSRLTVL.

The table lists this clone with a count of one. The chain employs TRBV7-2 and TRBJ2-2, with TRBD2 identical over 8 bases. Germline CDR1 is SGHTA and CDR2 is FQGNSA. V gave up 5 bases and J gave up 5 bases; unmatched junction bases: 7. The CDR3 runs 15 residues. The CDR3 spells CASSPRGGRTGELFF. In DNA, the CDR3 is TGTGCCAGCAGCCCACGGGGGGGCCGGACCGGGGAGCTGTTTTTT.

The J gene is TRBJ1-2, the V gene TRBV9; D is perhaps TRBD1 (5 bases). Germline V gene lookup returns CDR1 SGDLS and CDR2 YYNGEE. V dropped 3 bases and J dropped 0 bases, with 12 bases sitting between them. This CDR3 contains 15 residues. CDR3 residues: CASSAGTAANYGYTF. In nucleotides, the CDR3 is TGTGCCAGCAGCGCCGGGACTGCAGCTAACTATGGCTACACCTTC.

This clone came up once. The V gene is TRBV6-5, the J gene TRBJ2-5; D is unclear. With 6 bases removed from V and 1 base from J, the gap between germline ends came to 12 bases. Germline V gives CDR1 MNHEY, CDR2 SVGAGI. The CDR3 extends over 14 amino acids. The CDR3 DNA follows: TGTGCCAGCAGCCTACAGTGGTCCCAAGAGACCCAGTACTTC. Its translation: CASSLQWSQETQYF.

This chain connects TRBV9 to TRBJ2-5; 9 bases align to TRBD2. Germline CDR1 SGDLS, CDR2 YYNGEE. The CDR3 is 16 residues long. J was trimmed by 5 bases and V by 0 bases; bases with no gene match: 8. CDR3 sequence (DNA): TGTGCCAGCAGCGTAGCTGGAGCGGGGGGCCCCGAGACCCAGTACTTC. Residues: CASSVAGAGGPETQYF. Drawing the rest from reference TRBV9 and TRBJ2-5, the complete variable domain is DSGVTQTPKHLITATGQRVTLRCSPRSGDLSVYWYQQSLDQGLQFLIQYYNGEERAKGNILERFSAQQFPDLHSELNLSSLELGDSALYFCASSVAGAGGPETQYFGPGTRLLVL.

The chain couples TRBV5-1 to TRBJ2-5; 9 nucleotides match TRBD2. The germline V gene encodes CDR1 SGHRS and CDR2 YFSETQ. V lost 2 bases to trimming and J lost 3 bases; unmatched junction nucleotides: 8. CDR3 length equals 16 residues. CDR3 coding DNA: TGCGCCAGCAGCTTCGGCGATAGCGGGGGAAAAGAGACCCAGTACTTC. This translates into CASSFGDSGGKETQYF.

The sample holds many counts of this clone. This CDR3 reads CASSPQYQPQHF. The CDR3 bases are TGTGCCAGCAGTCCCCAATATCAGCCCCAGCATTTT. The V call is TRBV12-3 or TRBV12-4, the J call TRBJ1-5; D is ambiguous. The V end lost 5 bases, the J end lost 5 bases, and 7 bases lay between the germline ends. There are 12 residues in the CDR3.

CDR3 nucleotides: TGTGCCAGCTCACCGCCGGCAGGGACTGGAAACACCATATATTTT. This translates into CASSPPAGTGNTIYF. V usage is TRBV18 and J usage is TRBJ1-3; D is possibly TRBD1 (5 bases). Trimming stripped 3 bases from V and 2 bases from J, with 11 bases between. The CDR3 consists of 15 residues. The V gene's germline CDR1 is KGHSH and CDR2 LQKENI. Supplemented by reference TRBV18 and TRBJ1-3, the full variable domain reads NAGVMQNPRHLVRRRGQEARLRCSPMKGHSHVYWYRQLPEEGLKFMVYLQKENIIDESGMPKERFSAEFPKEGPSILRIQQVVRGDSAAYFCASSPPAGTGNTIYFGEGSWLTVV.

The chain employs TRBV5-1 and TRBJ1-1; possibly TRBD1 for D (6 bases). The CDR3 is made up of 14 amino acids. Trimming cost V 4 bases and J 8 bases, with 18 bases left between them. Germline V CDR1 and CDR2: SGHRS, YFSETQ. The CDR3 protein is CASSPGTPKIEAFF. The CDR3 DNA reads TGCGCCAGCAGCCCCGGGACACCGAAAATAGAAGCTTTCTTT.

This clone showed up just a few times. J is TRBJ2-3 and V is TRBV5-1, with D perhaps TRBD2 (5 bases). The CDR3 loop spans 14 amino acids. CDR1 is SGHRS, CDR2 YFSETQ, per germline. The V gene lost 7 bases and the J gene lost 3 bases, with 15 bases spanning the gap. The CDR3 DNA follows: TGCGCCAGCGGCGAAATAGCGTATACAGATACGCAGTATTTT. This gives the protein CASGEIAYTDTQYF.

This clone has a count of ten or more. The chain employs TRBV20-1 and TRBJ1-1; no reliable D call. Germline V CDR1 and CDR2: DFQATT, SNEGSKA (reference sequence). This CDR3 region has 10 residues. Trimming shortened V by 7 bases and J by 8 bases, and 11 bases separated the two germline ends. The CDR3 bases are TGCAGTGTGAGGGCGGGAGAAGCTTTCTTT. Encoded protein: CSVRAGEAFF.

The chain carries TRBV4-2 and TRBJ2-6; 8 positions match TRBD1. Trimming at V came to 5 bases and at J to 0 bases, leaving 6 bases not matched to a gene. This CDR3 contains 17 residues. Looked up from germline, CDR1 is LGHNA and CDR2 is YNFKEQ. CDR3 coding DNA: TGTGCCAGCAGCAAGGACAGGGATTCCTCTGGGGCCAACGTCCTGACTTTC. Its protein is CASSKDRDSSGANVLTF.

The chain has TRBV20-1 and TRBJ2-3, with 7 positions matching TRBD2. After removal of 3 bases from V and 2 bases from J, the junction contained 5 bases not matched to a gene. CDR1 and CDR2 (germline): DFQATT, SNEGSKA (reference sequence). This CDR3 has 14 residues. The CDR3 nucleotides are TGCAGTGCTAGTAAAGCGGGGTTCACAGATACGCAGTATTTT. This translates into CSASKAGFTDTQYF.

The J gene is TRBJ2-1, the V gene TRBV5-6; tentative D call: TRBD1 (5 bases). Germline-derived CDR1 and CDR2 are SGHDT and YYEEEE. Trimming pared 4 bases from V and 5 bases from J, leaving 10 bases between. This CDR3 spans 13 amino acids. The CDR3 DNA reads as TGTGCCAGCAGCGTGGACAACGACAATGAGCAGTTCTTC. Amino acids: CASSVDNDNEQFF.

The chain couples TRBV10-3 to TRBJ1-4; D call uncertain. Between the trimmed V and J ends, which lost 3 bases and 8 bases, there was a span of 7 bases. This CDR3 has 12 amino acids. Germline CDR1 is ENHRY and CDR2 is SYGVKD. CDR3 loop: CAISDHREKLFF. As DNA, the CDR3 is TGTGCCATCAGTGATCACAGAGAAAAACTGTTTTTT.

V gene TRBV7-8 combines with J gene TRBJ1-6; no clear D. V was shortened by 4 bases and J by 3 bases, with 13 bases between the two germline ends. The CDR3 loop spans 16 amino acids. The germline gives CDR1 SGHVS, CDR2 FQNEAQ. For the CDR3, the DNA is TGTGCCAGCAGCTCTTTCCTTACCAGCTATAATTCACCCCTCCACTTT. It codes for CASSSFLTSYNSPLHF.

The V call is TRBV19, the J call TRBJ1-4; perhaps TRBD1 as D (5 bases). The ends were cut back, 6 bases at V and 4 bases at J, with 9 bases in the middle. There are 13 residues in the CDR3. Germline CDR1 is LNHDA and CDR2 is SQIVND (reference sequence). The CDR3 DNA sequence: TGTGCCAGTAGCCCCGACAGTAATGAAAAACTGTTTTTT. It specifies CASSPDSNEKLFF.

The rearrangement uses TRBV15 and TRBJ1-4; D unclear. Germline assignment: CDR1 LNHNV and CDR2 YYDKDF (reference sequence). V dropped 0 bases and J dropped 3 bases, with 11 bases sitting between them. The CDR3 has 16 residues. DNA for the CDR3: TGTGCCACCAGCAGAGATTTCGGGGTTGCTAATGAAAAACTGTTTTTT. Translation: CATSRDFGVANEKLFF.

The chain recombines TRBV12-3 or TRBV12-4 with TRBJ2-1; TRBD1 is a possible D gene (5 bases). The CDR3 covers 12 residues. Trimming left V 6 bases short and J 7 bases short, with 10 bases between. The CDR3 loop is CASRGPGNEQFF. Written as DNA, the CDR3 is TGTGCCAGCAGGGGGCCAGGGAATGAGCAGTTCTTC.